This record concerns one T cell receptor beta chain sequence. The antigen is unknown. This sample is part of a study of shared clonotypes between healthy human individuals. Study-wide results and caveats: The sampled material consisted only of blood, and tissue repertoires are likely to differ.

Assay used: immunoSEQ multiplex PCR; TCRdb lists only in-frame clones, some missing. The profile shows millions of clones, 85% to 95% of them singletons. Germline values: CDR1 SQVTM, CDR2 ANQGSEA. Trimming cost V 4 bases and J 1 base, with 13 bases left between them. This CDR3 region has 14 residues. The sample taken for sequencing was naive CD4+ T cells sorted from blood. Subset indicated: CD45RA+ positively selected. The sequence was collected from a man aged 18-30 years in good health. The V gene is TRBV29-1, the J gene TRBJ1-1; the D is unclear. The CDR3 DNA follows: TGCAGCGTTGTATATTTGGGGAGGAACACTGAAGCTTTCTTT. This codes for CSVVYLGRNTEAFF.